This T cell receptor (beta chain) was identified during a study of blood T cell repertoires in COVID-19. Study summary: The origin of the acute and convalescent COVID-19 samples was the United States, Italy and Spain. Sample material is recorded as cDNA or gDNA derived from T cells, B-cell-depleted T cells, or PBMCs.

The protocol was immunoSEQ multiplex PCR, while the TCRdb copy is restricted to in-frame clones and leaves out a portion. The table has approximately 210,000 clones, approximately 81% seen once. Patients from Seattle were sampled longitudinally, starting during active infection. Germline loops: CDR1 LNHDA, CDR2 SQIVND (reference sequence). The trim removed 5 bases at V and 8 bases at J, leaving 8 bases unmatched. The CDR3 runs 15 residues. The sequenced material came from peripheral blood. The gene calls are TRBV19 and TRBJ2-3; TRBD2 matches at 12 bases. This TCR came from an elderly woman with COVID-19, enrolled during active disease. Here the CDR3 reads CASSPGTSGSRTQYF. The CDR3, as DNA: TGTGCCAGTAGTCCCGGGACTAGCGGGTCCCGTACGCAGTATTTT.